This T cell receptor (beta chain) stems from a study of blood T cell repertoires in COVID-19. Study details: PBMCs, B-cell-depleted T cells, or T cells were the source of the cDNA or gDNA that made up the material.

CDR3 length: 16 amino acids. V was pared by 0 bases and J by 0 bases, with 13 bases between. In germline, CDR1 is SGHRS, CDR2 YFSETQ. The assay was immunoSEQ multiplex PCR, and TCRdb's table has in-frame clones only and misses some. This sample carries roughly 150,000 clones, 90% of them seen once, and the ten largest clones take 15% to 20%. The chain joins TRBV5-1 to TRBJ2-7; the D is unclear. The source material was peripheral blood. This TCR was recovered from a man aged 55 to 70 with active or convalescent COVID-19. CDR3 protein: CASSLAKQVGSYEQYF. CDR3 nucleotide sequence: TGCGCCAGCAGCTTGGCCAAGCAGGTAGGCTCCTACGAGCAGTACTTC.